Below are 17 T cell receptor gamma chains sequenced from a single sample in a study of Vδ1+ human thymocytes. Regarding the study as a whole: Thymic TRG and TRD repertoires appeared highly polyclonal, with Gaussian CDR3 length distributions.

These receptors' targets are unknown. RNA was extracted from the cells and then reverse transcribed. Pooled V-gene forward primers with one constant-region reverse primer generated the CDR3 amplicons by multiplex PCR. TCRdb reapplied CATT to the multiplex PCR reads. The sample lists around 12,000 gamma-chain clones, around 45% occurring once. The sequenced sample consisted of Vdelta1+ gamma-delta thymocytes from the thymus. Described subset: FACS-sorted CD3+ TCRalphabeta- TCRVdelta1+ TCRVdelta2- thymocytes. These receptors were obtained from a boy younger than two who had congenital heart surgery.

The genes are TRGV5 and TRGJ1 or TRGJ2. The CDR3 extends over 12 amino acids. V lost 5 bases, J lost 7 bases, and 8 bases stayed unmatched. Germline V gives CDR1 VINAFY, CDR2 YDVSNSKD. The CDR3 DNA follows: TGTGCCACCTGGGGGGTGAAGTATAAGAAACTCTTT. Its translation is CATWGVKYKKLF.

No V gene was called, though TRGJ1 or TRGJ2 was called as the J gene. The CDR3 length is 16 residues. CDR3 protein: CATWDSLGRDYYKKLF. CDR3 coding DNA: TGTGCCACCTGGGACAGCTTAGGAAGGGATTATTATAAGAAACTCTTT.

Worth noting for this clone: At one boundary the junction diverges from the germline segment, which might be a read error. The chain employs TRGV4 and TRGJ1 or TRGJ2. In the absence of a J gene in TCRdb, the DNA was matched to germline to assign it here. Germline assignment: CDR1 EGSTGY and CDR2 YDSYTSSV. This CDR3 has 12 residues. The CDR3 region is CATWDVNYKKLF. The CDR3 nucleotides are TGTGCCACCTGGGATGTTAATTACAAGAAACTCTTT.

This rearrangement joins TRGV5 to TRGJ1 or TRGJ2. The J gene, left out of TCRdb, was set here by checking the DNA against germline. The V segment lost 4 bases and the J segment 7 bases; nucleotides outside the gene matches: 4. The CDR3 length is 11 residues. Germline CDR1 is VINAFY and CDR2 is YDVSNSKD. The CDR3 bases are TGTGCCACCTGGGAAAAATATAAGAAACTCTTT. This encodes CATWEKYKKLF.

This clone occurred a few times. The V and J genes are TRGV3 and TRGJ1 or TRGJ2. The CDR3 is made up of 12 amino acids. Trimming removed 0 bases from V and 10 bases from J; junction bases left unmatched: 6. The germline CDR1 and CDR2 sequences are VTNTFY and YDVSTARD (reference sequence). This CDR3 is CATWDRHPKKLF. The CDR3 region has the DNA TGTGCCACCTGGGACAGGCATCCCAAGAAACTCTTT.

The rearrangement joins TRGV9 to TRGJ1 or TRGJ2. CDR3 size: 13 residues. The germline CDR1 and CDR2 sequences are GITISATS and ISYDGTV (reference sequence). Trimming removed 3 bases from V and 5 bases from J; junction bases left unmatched: 7. CDR3 residues: CALWECGNYKKLF. Here the CDR3 DNA reads TGTGCCTTGTGGGAGTGCGGGAATTATAAGAAACTCTTT.

The chain carries TRGV9 and TRGJ1 or TRGJ2. This CDR3 comprises 11 residues. Per the germline V gene, CDR1 is GITISATS and CDR2 is ISYDGTV (reference sequence). V lost 5 bases to trimming and J lost 5 bases; unmatched junction nucleotides: 3. CDR3 in DNA: TGTGCCTTGTGGGTTAATTATAAGAAACTCTTT. The encoded protein is CALWVNYKKLF.

J is TRGJ1 or TRGJ2 and V is TRGV5. J lost 10 bases, V lost 3 bases, and 9 bases had no gene match. The germline V gene has CDR1 VINAFY and CDR2 YDVSNSKD. This CDR3 contains 12 residues. CDR3 DNA: TGTGCCACCTGGGACCGAGCTGGCAAGAAACTCTTT. Protein sequence: CATWDRAGKKLF.

In regard to this clone: A single base separates this from a much larger clone, so it may be a read error. This chain connects TRGV5 to TRGJ1 or TRGJ2. The trim removed 1 base at V and 5 bases at J, leaving 2 bases unmatched. This CDR3 spans 12 amino acids. The germline CDR1 and CDR2 sequences are VINAFY and YDVSNSKD. The CDR3 bases are TGTGCCACCTGGGACAGTGATTATAAGAAACTCTTT. Translated: CATWDSDYKKLF.

This clone has more than one count but fewer than ten. This chain links TRGV9 with TRGJ1 or TRGJ2. V lost 0 bases, J lost 7 bases, and 12 bases stayed unmatched. This CDR3 has 15 amino acids. Germline V lookup: CDR1 GITISATS, CDR2 ISYDGTV (reference sequence). CDR3: CALWEVIVREYKKLF. The CDR3 DNA reads TGTGCCTTGTGGGAGGTGATTGTTAGGGAATATAAGAAACTCTTT.

The table lists this clone with a few counts. This chain connects TRGV2 to TRGJ1 or TRGJ2. Trimming took 4 bases from V and 7 from J; bases not matched to a gene: 7. The CDR3 has 12 amino acids. Per germline, CDR1 EGSNGY and CDR2 YDSYNSKV. The CDR3 protein is CATWERRYKKLF. As DNA, the CDR3 is TGTGCCACCTGGGAGCGCCGGTATAAGAAACTCTTT.

This clone was detected only a few times. The V call is TRGV9, the J call TRGJ1 or TRGJ2. This CDR3 has 12 amino acids. V lost 6 bases to trimming and J lost 8 bases; unmatched junction nucleotides: 10. CDR1 and CDR2 from the germline V gene are GITISATS and ISYDGTV (reference sequence). The CDR3 region is CALWSSTNKKLF. For the CDR3, the DNA is TGTGCCTTGTGGTCTTCTACAAATAAGAAACTCTTT.

The chain couples TRGV3 to TRGJ1 or TRGJ2. The J gene is not listed in TCRdb, so it was assigned here from a DNA match to germline. The CDR3 totals 12 residues. Germline CDR1 and CDR2: VTNTFY and YDVSTARD (reference sequence). The trim removed 4 bases at V and 11 bases at J, leaving 11 bases unmatched. The CDR3, as DNA: TGTGCCACCTGGGAGGGGGGAGAAGAGAAACTCTTT. This gives the protein CATWEGGEEKLF.

In this sample, this clone turned up a few times. The chain joins TRGV9 to TRGJP1. The CDR3 runs to 14 residues. The V gene end was trimmed by 5 bases and the J gene end by 5 bases; junction bases not matched to a gene: 8. Germline V gene lookup returns CDR1 GITISATS and CDR2 ISYDGTV (reference sequence). The CDR3 DNA is TGTGCCTTGTGGGGGCCCCTTACTGGTTGGTTCAAGATATTT. Translated, it gives CALWGPLTGWFKIF.

The chain uses TRGV9 and TRGJ1 or TRGJ2. As TCRdb names no J gene, one was assigned here on the basis of a DNA match to germline. With V trimmed by 0 bases and J by 8 bases, 7 bases remained unmatched. There are 13 residues in the CDR3. Per germline, CDR1 GITISATS and CDR2 ISYDGTV (reference sequence). CDR3 loop: CALWEVRGDKKLF. CDR3 sequence (DNA): TGTGCCTTGTGGGAGGTGCGTGGGGATAAGAAACTCTTT.

This chain joins TRGV3 and TRGJ1 or TRGJ2. The J gene, absent from TCRdb, was called here by matching the DNA to germline. The CDR3 has 14 residues. Germline V gene lookup returns CDR1 VTNTFY and CDR2 YDVSTARD (reference sequence). Losses at the gene ends were 3 bases for V and 3 bases for J; bases not matched to a gene: 8. CDR3 DNA sequence: TGTGCCACCTGGGACGGATGGTTTTATTATAAGAAACTCTTT. Protein sequence: CATWDGWFYYKKLF.

The chain is built from TRGV9 and TRGJ1 or TRGJ2. CDR1 is GITISATS, CDR2 ISYDGTV, per germline (reference sequence). The length of the CDR3 is 13 residues. V trimming: 5 bases; J trimming: 2 bases; junction bases outside the gene matches: 6. CDR3 DNA sequence: TGTGCCTTGTGGGTGAGCTATTATTATAAGAAACTCTTT. Its translation: CALWVSYYYKKLF.